This TCR beta chain emerged from a study of early T cells in non-severe SARS-CoV-2 infection. Turning to the study itself: Bulk RNA isolated from unsorted whole blood underwent sequencing; chains were not paired.

The CDR3 has 12 amino acids. From germline, CDR1 is LGHDT and CDR2 YNNKEL (reference sequence). V shed 4 bases and J shed 8 bases, with 11 bases lying between them. TCRdb reprocessed the 5' RACE reads via MiXCR and lists one record per CDR3 protein. This table has about 68,000 distinct CDR3 sequences, 9.5% to 15% appearing once. The chain joins TRBV3-1 to TRBJ1-2; D is unclear. Sequencing was carried out using whole blood. The clonotype comes from an adult who was a healthcare worker with PCR-confirmed SARS-CoV-2 infection or an uninfected control (not recorded which). The DNA of the CDR3 is TGTGCCAGCAGCCCCGACGCAAGAGGCTACACCTTC. Its protein product is CASSPDARGYTF.